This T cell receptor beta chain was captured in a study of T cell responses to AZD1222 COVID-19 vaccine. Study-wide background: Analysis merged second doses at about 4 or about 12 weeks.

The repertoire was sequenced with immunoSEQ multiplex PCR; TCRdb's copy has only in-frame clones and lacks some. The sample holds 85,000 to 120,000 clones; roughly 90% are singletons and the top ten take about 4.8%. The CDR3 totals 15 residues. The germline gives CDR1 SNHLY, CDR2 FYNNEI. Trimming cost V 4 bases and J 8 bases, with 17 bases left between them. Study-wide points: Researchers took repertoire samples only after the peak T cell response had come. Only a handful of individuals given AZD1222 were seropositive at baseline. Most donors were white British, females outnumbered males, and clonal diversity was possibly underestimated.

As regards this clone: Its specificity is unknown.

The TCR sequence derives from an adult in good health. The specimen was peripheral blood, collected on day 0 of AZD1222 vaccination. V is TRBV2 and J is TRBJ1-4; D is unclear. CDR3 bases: TGTGCCAGCAGTGGGGATATGGGTTTCGAGGAAAAACTGTTTTTT. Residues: CASSGDMGFEEKLFF.